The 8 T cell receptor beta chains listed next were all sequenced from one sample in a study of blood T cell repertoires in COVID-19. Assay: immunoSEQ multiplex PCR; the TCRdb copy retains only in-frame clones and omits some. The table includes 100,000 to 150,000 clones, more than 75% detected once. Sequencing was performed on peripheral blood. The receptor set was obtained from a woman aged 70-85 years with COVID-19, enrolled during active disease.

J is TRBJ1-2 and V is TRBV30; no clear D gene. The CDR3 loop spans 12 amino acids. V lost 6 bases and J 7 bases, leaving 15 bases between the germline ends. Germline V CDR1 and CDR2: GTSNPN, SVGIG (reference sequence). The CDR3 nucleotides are TGTGCCTGCCTCCCTGGGCACCCTGGCTACACCTTC. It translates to CACLPGHPGYTF.

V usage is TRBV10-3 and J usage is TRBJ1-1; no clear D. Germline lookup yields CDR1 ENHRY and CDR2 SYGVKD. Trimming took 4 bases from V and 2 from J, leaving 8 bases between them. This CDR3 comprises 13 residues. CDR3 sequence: CAISGAGNTEAFF. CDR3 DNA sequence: TGTGCCATCAGTGGGGCAGGAAACACTGAAGCTTTCTTT.

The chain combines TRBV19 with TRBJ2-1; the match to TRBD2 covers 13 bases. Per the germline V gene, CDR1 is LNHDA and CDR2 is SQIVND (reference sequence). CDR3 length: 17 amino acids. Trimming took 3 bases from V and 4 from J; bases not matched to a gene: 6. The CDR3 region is CASSMARTSGGYNEQFF. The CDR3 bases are TGTGCCAGTAGTATGGCCCGGACTAGCGGGGGTTACAATGAGCAGTTCTTC.

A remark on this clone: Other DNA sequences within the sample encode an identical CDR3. CDR3: CASSFDRNTEAFF. In DNA, the CDR3 is TGTGCCAGCAGCTTCGACAGGAACACTGAAGCTTTCTTT. The rearrangement joins TRBV5-6 to TRBJ1-1; a weak D match, TRBD1 (5 bases). The V and J ends lost 2 bases and 1 base respectively, with 6 bases between them. CDR3 length equals 13 residues. Germline V gene sequence: CDR1 SGHDT, CDR2 YYEEEE.

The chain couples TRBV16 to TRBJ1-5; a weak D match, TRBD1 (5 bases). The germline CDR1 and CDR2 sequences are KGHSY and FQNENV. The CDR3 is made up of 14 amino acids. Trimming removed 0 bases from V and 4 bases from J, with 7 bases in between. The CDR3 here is CASSQSGGNQPQHF. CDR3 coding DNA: TGTGCCAGCAGCCAATCGGGGGGTAATCAGCCCCAGCATTTT.

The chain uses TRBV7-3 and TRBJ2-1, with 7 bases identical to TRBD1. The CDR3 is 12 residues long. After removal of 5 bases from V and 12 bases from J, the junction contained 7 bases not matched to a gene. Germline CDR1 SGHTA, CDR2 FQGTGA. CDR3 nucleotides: TGTGCCAGCAGCCGAGGGCAGGGGGTGCAGTTCTTC. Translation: CASSRGQGVQFF.

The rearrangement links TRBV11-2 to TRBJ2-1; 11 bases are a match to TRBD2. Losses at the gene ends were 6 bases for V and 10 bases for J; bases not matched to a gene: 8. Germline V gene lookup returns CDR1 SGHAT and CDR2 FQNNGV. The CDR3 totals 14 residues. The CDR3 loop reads CASSRSGGVREQFF. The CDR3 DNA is TGTGCCAGCAGTCGTAGCGGGGGGGTTCGAGAGCAGTTCTTC.

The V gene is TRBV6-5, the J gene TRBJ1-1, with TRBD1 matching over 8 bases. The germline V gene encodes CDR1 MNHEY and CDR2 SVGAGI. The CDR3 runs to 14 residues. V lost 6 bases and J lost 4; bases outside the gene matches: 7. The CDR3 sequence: CASRDRQGSTEAFF. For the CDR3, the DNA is TGTGCCAGCAGAGATAGACAGGGGAGCACTGAAGCTTTCTTT.